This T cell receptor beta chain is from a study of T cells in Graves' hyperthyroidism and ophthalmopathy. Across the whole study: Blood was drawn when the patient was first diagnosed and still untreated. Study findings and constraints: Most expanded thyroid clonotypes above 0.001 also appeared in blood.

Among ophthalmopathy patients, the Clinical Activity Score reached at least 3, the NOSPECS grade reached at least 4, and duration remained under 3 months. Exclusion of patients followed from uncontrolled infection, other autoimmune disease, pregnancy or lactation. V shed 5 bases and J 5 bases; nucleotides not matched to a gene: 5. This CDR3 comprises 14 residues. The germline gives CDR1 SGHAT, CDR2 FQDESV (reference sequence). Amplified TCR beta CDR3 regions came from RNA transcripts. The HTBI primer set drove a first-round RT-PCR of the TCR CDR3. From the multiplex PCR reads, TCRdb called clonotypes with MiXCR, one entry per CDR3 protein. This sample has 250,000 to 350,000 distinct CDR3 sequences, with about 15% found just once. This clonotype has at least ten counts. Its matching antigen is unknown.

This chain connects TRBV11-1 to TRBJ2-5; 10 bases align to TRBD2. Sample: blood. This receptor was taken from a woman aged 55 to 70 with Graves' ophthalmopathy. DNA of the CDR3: TGTGCCAGCAGCCATACTAGCGGGAAGGAGACCCAGTACTTC. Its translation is CASSHTSGKETQYF. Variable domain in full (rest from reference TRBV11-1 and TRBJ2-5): EAEVAQSPRYKITEKSQAVAFWCDPISGHATLYWYRQILGQGPELLVQFQDESVVDDSQLPKDRFSAERLKGVDSTLKIQPAELGDSAMYLCASSHTSGKETQYFGPGTRLLVL.